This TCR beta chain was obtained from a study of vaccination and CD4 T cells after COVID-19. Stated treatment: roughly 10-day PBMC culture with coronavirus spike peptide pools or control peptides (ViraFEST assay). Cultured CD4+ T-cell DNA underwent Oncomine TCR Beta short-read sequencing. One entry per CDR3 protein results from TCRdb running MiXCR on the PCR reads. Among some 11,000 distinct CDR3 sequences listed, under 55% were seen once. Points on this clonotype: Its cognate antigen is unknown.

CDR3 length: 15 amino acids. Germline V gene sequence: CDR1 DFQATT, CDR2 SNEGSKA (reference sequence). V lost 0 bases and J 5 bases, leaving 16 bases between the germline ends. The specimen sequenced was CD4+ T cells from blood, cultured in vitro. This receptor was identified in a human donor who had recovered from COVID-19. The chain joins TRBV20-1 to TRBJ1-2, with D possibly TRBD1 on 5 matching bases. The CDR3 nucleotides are TGCAGTGCTAGAGACCAGACAGTTACGCTATATGGCTACACCTTC. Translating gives CSARDQTVTLYGYTF.